The rows below give T cell receptor beta chains drawn from one sample of a study of T-cell reconstitution after alpha-beta-depleted transplantation in children. TCRdb analysed the PCR reads with MiXCR anew, one entry per CDR3 protein. This sample carries approximately 490,000 distinct CDR3 sequences, more than 9% of them seen once, and the ten largest clones take 2%. The starting material was PBMCs, obtained before TCRalphabeta/CD19-depleted stem cell transplant. These receptors were obtained from a child aged 2-15 years with inherited bone marrow failure, due to receive a stem cell transplant. Both conserved end residues are part of each CDR3. The order of the fields is clone size, J gene, V gene, D gene, CDR3 protein, CDR3 DNA. The D gene is left open where the match is weak. The size entry is marked missing in some rows and otherwise reads once, few, many or a size class.

abundance: NA
j_gene: TRBJ1-1
v_gene: TRBV2
d_gene: NA
CDR3aa: CASRVRTDRYTEAFF
CDR3nt: TGTGCCAGCAGGGTTAGGACAGATCGGTACACTGAAGCTTTCTTT

abundance: many
j_gene: TRBJ1-3
v_gene: TRBV29-1
d_gene: NA
CDR3aa: CSVELNPGNTIYF
CDR3nt: TGCAGCGTTGAACTAAACCCTGGAAACACCATATATTTT

abundance: few
j_gene: TRBJ2-5
v_gene: TRBV7-2
d_gene: TRBD2
CDR3aa: CASSPAIAGVLETQYF
CDR3nt: TGTGCCAGCAGTCCCGCCATAGCGGGAGTGCTAGAGACCCAGTACTTC

abundance: few
j_gene: TRBJ2-5
v_gene: TRBV7-2
d_gene: NA
CDR3aa: CASSTELRRQTQYF
CDR3nt: TGTGCCAGCAGCACCGAGCTTAGGAGGCAGACCCAGTACTTC

abundance: few
j_gene: TRBJ2-7
v_gene: TRBV29-1
d_gene: NA
CDR3aa: CSVEDSLVSYEQYF
CDR3nt: TGCAGCGTTGAAGACAGCTTAGTCTCCTACGAGCAGTACTTC

abundance: many
j_gene: TRBJ2-7
v_gene: TRBV5-1
d_gene: NA
CDR3aa: CASSSLSGTYEQYF
CDR3nt: TGCGCCAGCAGCTCCCTGTCAGGAACCTACGAGCAGTACTTC

abundance: many
j_gene: TRBJ2-1
v_gene: TRBV7-9
d_gene: TRBD2
CDR3aa: CASSPRLAQHEQFF
CDR3nt: TGTGCCAGCAGCCCCCGACTAGCCCAGCACGAGCAGTTCTTC

abundance: NA
j_gene: TRBJ2-1
v_gene: TRBV12-5
d_gene: TRBD2
CDR3aa: CASGLVWGEGNNEQFF
CDR3nt: TGTGCTAGTGGTTTGGTATGGGGGGAGGGAAACAATGAGCAGTTCTTC

abundance: many
j_gene: TRBJ1-5
v_gene: TRBV28
d_gene: NA
CDR3aa: CASSLWAGDQPQHF
CDR3nt: TGTGCCAGCAGTTTGTGGGCGGGCGATCAGCCCCAGCATTTT

abundance: few
j_gene: TRBJ1-3
v_gene: TRBV4-3
d_gene: NA
CDR3aa: CASSQDRVSSGNTIYF
CDR3nt: TGCGCCAGCAGCCAAGATAGGGTTAGCTCTGGAAACACCATATATTTT

abundance: few
j_gene: TRBJ2-7
v_gene: TRBV10-3
d_gene: TRBD1
CDR3aa: CAISVNGDSYYEQYF
CDR3nt: TGTGCCATCAGTGTAAACGGGGACAGTTACTACGAGCAGTACTTC

abundance: few
j_gene: TRBJ2-7
v_gene: TRBV20-1
d_gene: TRBD2
CDR3aa: CSAPAASGILPYEQYF
CDR3nt: TGCAGTGCTCCGGCGGCTAGCGGGATCCTACCCTACGAGCAGTACTTC

abundance: many
j_gene: TRBJ1-2
v_gene: TRBV30
d_gene: NA
CDR3aa: CACEHRDYGYTF
CDR3nt: TGTGCCTGTGAGCACAGGGATTATGGCTACACCTTC

abundance: many
j_gene: TRBJ2-1
v_gene: TRBV3-1
d_gene: NA
CDR3aa: CASSPGLPWGSYNEQFF
CDR3nt: TGTGCCAGCAGCCCCGGGCTACCCTGGGGCTCCTACAATGAGCAGTTCTTC

abundance: many
j_gene: TRBJ1-1
v_gene: TRBV27
d_gene: NA
CDR3aa: CASSLSAGAGDTEAFF
CDR3nt: TGTGCCAGCAGTTTATCGGCCGGGGCGGGGGACACTGAAGCTTTCTTT

abundance: many
j_gene: TRBJ2-1
v_gene: TRBV4-2
d_gene: NA
CDR3aa: CASSQVSGIDEQFF
CDR3nt: TGTGCCAGCAGCCAAGTTTCGGGAATCGATGAGCAGTTCTTC

abundance: many
j_gene: TRBJ2-1
v_gene: TRBV29-1
d_gene: NA
CDR3aa: CSVPVADNEQFF
CDR3nt: TGCAGCGTCCCCGTAGCCGACAATGAGCAGTTCTTC

abundance: many
j_gene: TRBJ2-1
v_gene: TRBV18
d_gene: TRBD2
CDR3aa: CASSPLPGTSDYNEQFF
CDR3nt: TGTGCCAGCTCACCACTACCTGGGACTAGCGATTACAATGAGCAGTTCTTC

abundance: NA
j_gene: TRBJ2-1
v_gene: TRBV6-2/TRBV6-3
d_gene: NA
CDR3aa: CASSNQIEQFF
CDR3nt: TGTGCCAGCAGTAATCAAATTGAGCAGTTCTTC

abundance: many
j_gene: TRBJ2-1
v_gene: TRBV20-1
d_gene: NA
CDR3aa: CSARVPLFGNEQFF
CDR3nt: TGCAGTGCTAGGGTCCCGCTCTTTGGGAATGAGCAGTTCTTC

abundance: many
j_gene: TRBJ2-1
v_gene: TRBV20-1
d_gene: TRBD2
CDR3aa: CSASTSVRYNEQFF
CDR3nt: TGCAGTGCTTCGACTAGCGTCCGTTACAATGAGCAGTTCTTC

abundance: many
j_gene: TRBJ2-7
v_gene: TRBV18
d_gene: TRBD2
CDR3aa: CASSLTTGLAGEASYEQYF
CDR3nt: TGTGCCAGCTCACTCACAACGGGACTAGCGGGAGAAGCTTCCTACGAGCAGTACTTC

abundance: many
j_gene: TRBJ1-2
v_gene: TRBV2
d_gene: NA
CDR3aa: CASSESGEYSNYGYTF
CDR3nt: TGTGCCAGCAGTGAAAGTGGGGAGTATTCTAACTATGGCTACACCTTC